This T cell receptor beta chain derives from a study of technical replicates of blood from a few donors. Method: immunoSEQ multiplex PCR; TCRdb's copy keeps in-frame clones and lacks some. Here the sample spans about 95,000 clones, 90% to 95% being singletons. V was trimmed by 3 bases and J by 1 base, leaving 12 bases between them. The germline V gene has CDR1 LNHNV and CDR2 YYDKDF (reference sequence). The CDR3 spans 15 residues. Sequenced: T cells isolated from PBMCs. V usage is TRBV15 and J usage is TRBJ2-5; TRBD2 might be the D (6 bases). The sequence was collected from a human donor in good health. The CDR3 sequence is CATSRSAGPQETQYF. The CDR3 coding sequence is TGTGCCACCAGCAGGTCCGCGGGGCCCCAAGAGACCCAGTACTTC.